This T cell receptor beta chain was retrieved from a study of siplizumab effects on memory and regulatory T cells. Study-wide results and caveats: Sequences below about 10^-5 frequency were poorly captured. As a result, only a minor fraction of alloreactive clones mapped to unstimulated subsets. Many proliferating CD4+ or CD8+ clones remained unclassified. Roughly 75-96% of them could not be assigned either a naive or a memory phenotype. Siplizumab conditions gave an average of approximately 71% Treg-derived mappable alloreactive CD4+ clones, versus roughly 25% for controls.

CDR1 and CDR2 (germline): SGHVS, FQNEAQ. Trimming shortened V by 1 base and J by 1 base, and 8 bases separated the two germline ends. This CDR3 contains 15 residues. TCRdb keeps only in-frame clones here, not all; method: immunoSEQ multiplex PCR. This repertoire shows around 100,000 clones, more than 85% found once; its top ten account for roughly 0.15%. On this clone itself: Its target is unknown.

Sequencing was done on a sample of CD4+ T cells sorted from blood. The clonotype was recovered from a human donor in good health. The V and J genes are TRBV7-8 and TRBJ1-5, with D perhaps TRBD1 (5 bases). CDR3 DNA sequence: TGTGCCAGCAGCTTAGGAGGGACGAGCAATCAGCCCCAGCATTTT. Translation: CASSLGGTSNQPQHF.